The subject of this entry is one T cell receptor beta chain. Clones were sequenced by immunoSEQ multiplex PCR, and TCRdb holds only the in-frame ones, with some missing. Among 100,000 to 150,000 clones listed, roughly 86% were seen once. The sample comes from a study of blood T cell repertoires in COVID-19. Study-level background: From T cells, B-cell-depleted T cells, or PBMCs came the material, which was cDNA or gDNA.

Trimming shortened V by 3 bases and J by 2 bases, and 7 bases separated the two germline ends. The CDR3 spans 13 residues. The TCR sequence derives from a woman aged 55-69 years with acute or convalescent COVID-19. The chain joins TRBV12-3 or TRBV12-4 to TRBJ1-2; D gene ambiguous. Sequenced material: peripheral blood. The CDR3 reads CASSLVGNYGYTF. DNA for the CDR3: TGTGCCAGCAGTTTGGTGGGCAACTATGGCTACACCTTC.